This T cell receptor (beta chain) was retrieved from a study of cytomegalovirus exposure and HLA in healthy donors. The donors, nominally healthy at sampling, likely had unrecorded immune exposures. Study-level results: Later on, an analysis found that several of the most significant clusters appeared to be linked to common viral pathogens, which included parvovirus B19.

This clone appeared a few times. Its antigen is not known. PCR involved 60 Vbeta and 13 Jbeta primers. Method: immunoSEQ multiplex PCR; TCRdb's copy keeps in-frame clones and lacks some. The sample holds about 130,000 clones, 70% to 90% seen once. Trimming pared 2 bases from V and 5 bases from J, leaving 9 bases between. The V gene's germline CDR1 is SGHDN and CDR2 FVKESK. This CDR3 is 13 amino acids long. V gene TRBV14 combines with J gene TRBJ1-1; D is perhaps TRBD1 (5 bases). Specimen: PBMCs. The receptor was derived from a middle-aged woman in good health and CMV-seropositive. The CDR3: CASSQMGRTEAFF. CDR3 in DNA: TGTGCCAGCAGCCAAATGGGGCGGACTGAAGCTTTCTTT.